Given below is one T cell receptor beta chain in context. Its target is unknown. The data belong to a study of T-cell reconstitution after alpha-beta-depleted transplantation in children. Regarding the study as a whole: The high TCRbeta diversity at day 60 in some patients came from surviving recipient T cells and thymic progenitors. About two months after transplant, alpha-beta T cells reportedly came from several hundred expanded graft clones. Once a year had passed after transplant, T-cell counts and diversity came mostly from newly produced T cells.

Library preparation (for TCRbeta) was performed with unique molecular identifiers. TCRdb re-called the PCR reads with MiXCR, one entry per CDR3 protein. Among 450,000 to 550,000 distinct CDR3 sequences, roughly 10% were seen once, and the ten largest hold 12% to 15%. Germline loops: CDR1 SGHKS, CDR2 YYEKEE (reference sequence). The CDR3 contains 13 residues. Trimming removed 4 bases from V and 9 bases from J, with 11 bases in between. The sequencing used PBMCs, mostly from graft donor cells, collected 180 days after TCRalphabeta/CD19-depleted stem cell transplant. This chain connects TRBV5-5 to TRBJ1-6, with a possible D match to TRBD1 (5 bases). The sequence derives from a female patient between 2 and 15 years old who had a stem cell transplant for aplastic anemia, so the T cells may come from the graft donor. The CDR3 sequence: CASSLTDSSPLHF. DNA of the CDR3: TGTGCCAGCAGCCTGACAGACAGTTCACCCCTCCACTTT.